This T cell receptor beta chain was sequenced for a study of cytomegalovirus exposure and HLA in healthy donors. This PCR relied on a set of 60 Vbeta primers and 13 Jbeta primers. Data came from immunoSEQ multiplex PCR; TCRdb stores just in-frame clones and leaves some out. The sample lists 120,000 to 150,000 clones, 60% to 85% occurring once. CDR1 and CDR2 from the germline V gene are SGHVS and FNYEAQ. The CDR3 totals 15 residues. With V trimmed by 5 bases and J by 4 bases, 7 bases remained unmatched. This sequence originates from a man aged 18 to 30 in good health and CMV-seronegative. This chain joins TRBV7-6 and TRBJ1-4; TRBD1 agrees at 7 bases. Source material: PBMCs. This chain's CDR3 is CASSQYRGGNEKLFF. CDR3 sequence (DNA): TGTGCCAGCAGCCAATACAGGGGTGGTAATGAAAAACTGTTTTTT.